These T cell receptor beta chains were read from a single sample in a study of cytomegalovirus exposure and HLA in healthy donors. Libraries were prepared by immunoSEQ multiplex PCR; TCRdb keeps only in-frame clonotypes and omits some of them. The sample shows approximately 170,000 clones, over 70% of them seen only once. Sequenced sample: PBMCs. Receptor source: a woman in her thirties or forties in good health and CMV-seropositive. CDR3s include the opening cysteine and the closing phenylalanine or tryptophan. The D gene is left open where the match is weak. Part of the rows lack a size; the others show once, few, many or a class for expanded clones.

j_gene: TRBJ1-1; abundance: .; v_gene: TRBV5-1; d_gene: .; CDR3nt: TGCGCCAGCAGCCAGGGAAGGGGGACTGAAGCTTTCTTT; CDR3aa: CASSQGRGTEAFF
j_gene: TRBJ2-1; abundance: .; v_gene: TRBV5-4; d_gene: TRBD2; CDR3nt: TGTGCCAGCAGCCGATCGACTAGCGACCTCAATGAGCAGTTCTTC; CDR3aa: CASSRSTSDLNEQFF
j_gene: TRBJ1-5; abundance: .; v_gene: TRBV12-5; d_gene: .; CDR3nt: TGTGCTAGTGGTTTGGACGCAGGGAACCCCCAGCATTTT; CDR3aa: CASGLDAGNPQHF
j_gene: TRBJ1-2; abundance: .; v_gene: TRBV5-1; d_gene: TRBD1; CDR3nt: TGCGCCAGCAGCTTGTCGCAGGGGGCGCACGGCTACACCTTC; CDR3aa: CASSLSQGAHGYTF
j_gene: TRBJ2-6; abundance: .; v_gene: TRBV6-5; d_gene: .; CDR3nt: TGTGCCAGCAGGGGTTCTGGGGCCAACGGCCTGACTTTC; CDR3aa: CASRGSGANGLTF
j_gene: TRBJ1-1; abundance: .; v_gene: TRBV18; d_gene: .; CDR3nt: TGTGCCAGCTCACCCACAGAGGGCACTGAAGCTTTCTTT; CDR3aa: CASSPTEGTEAFF
j_gene: TRBJ1-1; abundance: once; v_gene: TRBV2; d_gene: .; CDR3nt: TGTGCCAGTTTCGGACAGATGAACACTGAAGCTTTCTTT; CDR3aa: CASFGQMNTEAFF
j_gene: TRBJ1-2; abundance: .; v_gene: TRBV2; d_gene: .; CDR3nt: TGTGCCAGCAGTGAACTGACAGGTTCCTATGGCTACACCTTC; CDR3aa: CASSELTGSYGYTF
j_gene: TRBJ2-7; abundance: .; v_gene: TRBV6-1; d_gene: TRBD1; CDR3nt: TGTGCCAGCAGTCAACCGGGACAGTACCCCTACGAGCAGTACTTC; CDR3aa: CASSQPGQYPYEQYF
j_gene: TRBJ1-4; abundance: .; v_gene: TRBV29-1; d_gene: TRBD1; CDR3nt: TGCAGCGTCGGACAGGGGTGGGAAAAACTGTTTTTT; CDR3aa: CSVGQGWEKLFF
j_gene: TRBJ2-3; abundance: once; v_gene: TRBV19; d_gene: .; CDR3nt: TGTGCCAGACCACAGGGTCAAAAAGATACGCAGTATTTT; CDR3aa: CARPQGQKDTQYF
j_gene: TRBJ2-7; abundance: .; v_gene: TRBV2; d_gene: .; CDR3nt: TGTGCCAGCAGGACAGCCTACGAGCAGTACTTC; CDR3aa: CASRTAYEQYF
j_gene: TRBJ1-2; abundance: once; v_gene: TRBV6-6; d_gene: .; CDR3nt: TGTGCCTCTGTGACAGAACCTTATGGCTACACCTTC; CDR3aa: CASVTEPYGYTF
j_gene: TRBJ1-2; abundance: .; v_gene: TRBV4-1; d_gene: TRBD1; CDR3nt: TGCGCCAGCAGCCAACCAGACAGGGTGGGCTATGGCTACACCTTC; CDR3aa: CASSQPDRVGYGYTF
j_gene: TRBJ1-4; abundance: .; v_gene: TRBV6-1; d_gene: TRBD1; CDR3nt: TGTGCCAGCAGTGAAAGAGGGGGCGGAACTAATGAAAAACTGTTTTTT; CDR3aa: CASSERGGGTNEKLFF
j_gene: TRBJ2-7; abundance: .; v_gene: TRBV7-8; d_gene: TRBD1; CDR3nt: TGTGCCAGCAGCTTAATCAGGGGGCTGGGGACCTACGAGCAGTACTTC; CDR3aa: CASSLIRGLGTYEQYF
j_gene: TRBJ1-2; abundance: .; v_gene: TRBV27; d_gene: TRBD1; CDR3nt: TGTGCCAGCAGGACAGGGTTCTATGGCTACACCTTC; CDR3aa: CASRTGFYGYTF
j_gene: TRBJ2-6; abundance: .; v_gene: TRBV7-8; d_gene: .; CDR3nt: TGTGCCAGCAGCTTAGTTCGCCGGGGAACTGGGGCCAACGTCCTGACTTTC; CDR3aa: CASSLVRRGTGANVLTF
j_gene: TRBJ1-1; abundance: few; v_gene: TRBV27; d_gene: .; CDR3nt: TGTGCCAGCAGTAACATCCTGCCGAACACTGAAGCTTTCTTT; CDR3aa: CASSNILPNTEAFF
j_gene: TRBJ2-4; abundance: .; v_gene: TRBV7-9; d_gene: TRBD1; CDR3nt: TGTGCCAGCAGCTTAGTCTGGGACAGGGGCTCAAAAAACAGTCAGTACTTC; CDR3aa: CASSLVWDRGSKNSQYF
j_gene: TRBJ2-5; abundance: .; v_gene: TRBV4-2; d_gene: TRBD2; CDR3nt: TGTGCCAGCAGCAAAGCGGGGGGAGGAAAAGAGACCCAGTACTTC; CDR3aa: CASSKAGGGKETQYF
j_gene: TRBJ1-2; abundance: .; v_gene: TRBV5-4; d_gene: TRBD1; CDR3nt: TGTGCCAGCAGCTACAACAGGGGCTATGGCTACACCTTC; CDR3aa: CASSYNRGYGYTF
j_gene: TRBJ2-5; abundance: .; v_gene: TRBV29-1; d_gene: .; CDR3nt: TGCAGCGTTGATGGGCTCCCGCAAGAGACCCAGTACTTC; CDR3aa: CSVDGLPQETQYF
j_gene: TRBJ2-5; abundance: few; v_gene: TRBV20-1; d_gene: .; CDR3nt: TGCAGTGCTTCCACTCAAGAGACCCAGTACTTC; CDR3aa: CSASTQETQYF
j_gene: TRBJ1-4; abundance: .; v_gene: TRBV6-5; d_gene: TRBD1; CDR3nt: TGTGCCAGCAGTCATACGACAGGGCTGGAAAAACTGTTTTTT; CDR3aa: CASSHTTGLEKLFF
j_gene: TRBJ2-1; abundance: .; v_gene: TRBV4-2; d_gene: .; CDR3nt: TGTGCCAGCAGCCAGAGGAGAATGGGGGGACACAATGAGCAGTTCTTC; CDR3aa: CASSQRRMGGHNEQFF
j_gene: TRBJ1-5; abundance: .; v_gene: TRBV18; d_gene: .; CDR3nt: TGTGCCAGCTCAAAGGACAGAAATCAGCCCCAGCATTTT; CDR3aa: CASSKDRNQPQHF
j_gene: TRBJ2-5; abundance: .; v_gene: TRBV12-5; d_gene: .; CDR3nt: TGTGCTAGTGGTCCCCCCCGGGGGGCCGGAGAGACCCAGTACTTC; CDR3aa: CASGPPRGAGETQYF
j_gene: TRBJ1-5; abundance: .; v_gene: TRBV28; d_gene: .; CDR3nt: TGTGCCAGCATTCCCTTGGGAGGATTCAATCAGCCCCAGCATTTT; CDR3aa: CASIPLGGFNQPQHF
j_gene: TRBJ1-2; abundance: .; v_gene: TRBV6-6; d_gene: TRBD1; CDR3nt: TGTGCCAGCAGCGTCCCGGGACAGGGGGGCGTTGGCTACACCTTC; CDR3aa: CASSVPGQGGVGYTF
j_gene: TRBJ2-4; abundance: .; v_gene: TRBV2; d_gene: .; CDR3nt: TGTGCCAGCAGTGTTGGAGAAAACATTCAGTACTTC; CDR3aa: CASSVGENIQYF
j_gene: TRBJ1-2; abundance: .; v_gene: TRBV6-1; d_gene: .; CDR3nt: TGTGCCAGCAGTGACAGGCGGCAGGGGTCAGGCTACACCTTC; CDR3aa: CASSDRRQGSGYTF